The 30 T cell receptor beta chains listed next were all sequenced from one sample in a study of shared clonotypes between healthy human individuals. As defined, naive CD8 cells were CD45RO-negative and positively selected for CCR7, with terminally differentiated effector memory CD45RA+ cells excluded. Measured with immunoSEQ multiplex PCR; TCRdb has only the in-frame clones, and not every one. The data show about 2.1 million clones, roughly 93% seen once. The sequencing sample was made of naive CD8+ T cells from PBMCs. All receptors derive from a man between 18 and 35 years old in good health. Some clones in this sample may be carry-over from other donors' samples.

The rearrangement uses TRBV7-6 and TRBJ2-2, with TRBD2 identical over 9 bases. V shed 5 bases, J shed 6 bases, and the junction held 10 bases outside the gene matches. Germline CDR1 is SGHVS and CDR2 is FNYEAQ. The CDR3 runs to 16 residues. The CDR3 loop is CASSLSGRSVPGELFF. In nucleotides, the CDR3 is TGTGCCAGCAGCCTTAGCGGGAGAAGTGTTCCCGGGGAGCTGTTTTTT.

CDR3 DNA: TGCGCCAGCAGCCAAGACCCCGGGACAGGGGGCCACGAGCAGTACTTC. It encodes CASSQDPGTGGHEQYF. The rearrangement uses TRBV4-1 and TRBJ2-7, with 12 nucleotides matching TRBD1. Germline CDR1 reads MGHRA; CDR2 reads YSYEKL. V lost 0 bases and J lost 5; bases outside the gene matches: 5. This CDR3 has 16 amino acids.

The chain uses TRBV15 and TRBJ2-7, with D perhaps given as TRBD1 or TRBD2 (6 bases each). This CDR3 region has 16 residues. Germline CDR1 reads LNHNV; CDR2 reads YYDKDF (reference sequence). V was trimmed by 0 bases and J by 7 bases, leaving 19 bases between them. The CDR3 bases are TGTGCCACCAGCAGAGATATTATTACAGGGAGGAGAGAGCAGTACTTC. Its protein product is CATSRDIITGRREQYF. Full variable domain (outside the CDR3, taken from reference TRBV15 and TRBJ2-7): DAMVIQNPRYQVTQFGKPVTLSCSQTLNHNVMYWYQQKSSQAPKLLFHYYDKDFNNEADTPDNFQSRRPNTSFCFLDIRSPGLGDTAMYLCATSRDIITGRREQYFGPGTRLTVT.

This chain uses TRBV13 with TRBJ1-2, with no clear D. V was shortened by 5 bases and J by 5 bases, with 15 bases between the two germline ends. CDR1 PRHDT and CDR2 FYEKMQ come from the germline V gene (reference sequence). The CDR3 has 14 amino acids. The CDR3 is CASSPGDGLYGYTF. In DNA, the CDR3 is TGTGCCAGCAGCCCTGGAGACGGCCTTTATGGCTACACCTTC.

The chain is built from TRBV9 and TRBJ2-1; D possibly corresponds to TRBD2 (6 bases). Per the germline V gene, CDR1 is SGDLS and CDR2 is YYNGEE. V gave up 0 bases and J gave up 2 bases, with 12 bases separating them. This CDR3 contains 16 residues. The CDR3 is CASSVVGRETYNEQFF. DNA for the CDR3: TGTGCCAGCAGCGTAGTGGGACGGGAGACCTACAATGAGCAGTTCTTC.

This clone has just one count. The chain couples TRBV27 to TRBJ1-2; D is undetermined. The V gene's germline CDR1 is MNHEY and CDR2 SMNVEV (reference sequence). CDR3 size: 13 residues. Trimming took 4 bases from V and 3 from J, leaving 9 bases between them. The CDR3 DNA is TGTGCCAGCAGTTCCACGGATGACTATGGCTACACCTTC. Translated: CASSSTDDYGYTF.

The V gene is TRBV10-2, the J gene TRBJ2-1; weak D call: TRBD1 (6 bases). The CDR3 is made up of 13 amino acids. The V end was cut by 2 bases, the J end by 9 bases, with 11 bases between. CDR1 WSHSY and CDR2 SAAADI come from the germline V gene. The CDR3 region is CASSEALGGEQFF. CDR3 DNA: TGCGCCAGCAGTGAGGCGCTAGGGGGTGAGCAGTTCTTC.

The V gene is TRBV27, the J gene TRBJ2-7; D tentatively fits TRBD1 or TRBD2 (5 bases each). CDR3 length equals 16 residues. V was clipped by 5 bases and J by 2 bases, with 19 bases between them. Per germline, CDR1 MNHEY and CDR2 SMNVEV (reference sequence). The CDR3 region is CASSRSSGTIAYEQYF. The CDR3 DNA is TGTGCCAGCAGTCGCAGCTCGGGGACGATAGCCTACGAGCAGTACTTC.

This clone occurred once. The chain carries TRBV4-1 and TRBJ2-7; 7 nucleotides agree with TRBD1. The germline gives CDR1 MGHRA, CDR2 YSYEKL. The V and J ends lost 1 base and 9 bases, in that order; junction bases with no gene match: 15. The CDR3 totals 16 residues. In nucleotides, the CDR3 is TGCGCCAGCAGCCAAGGCCCAGGGACAGCCGTTGCGGGGCAGTACTTC. Amino acids: CASSQGPGTAVAGQYF.

The rearrangement joins TRBV7-3 to TRBJ2-6; TRBD2 aligns across 7 bases. The CDR3 loop spans 18 amino acids. V was pared by 5 bases and J by 3 bases, with 13 bases of the junction left unmatched. Germline CDR1 is SGHTA and CDR2 is FQGTGA. The CDR3: CASSPGKGGRRGANVLTF. As DNA, the CDR3 is TGTGCCAGCAGCCCCGGGAAAGGCGGGAGACGTGGGGCCAACGTCCTGACTTTC.

The genes are TRBV7-2 and TRBJ2-3; 8 positions agree with TRBD2. The length of the CDR3 is 16 residues. Germline CDR1 SGHTA, CDR2 FQGNSA. J lost 2 bases, V lost 5 bases, and 9 bases had no gene match. DNA of the CDR3: TGTGCCAGCAGCGTACCGACTAGCGTCTTCACAGATACGCAGTATTTT. Residues: CASSVPTSVFTDTQYF.

V usage is TRBV5-1 and J usage is TRBJ2-7; unclear D gene. V was pared by 0 bases and J by 6 bases, with 13 bases between. The CDR3 is made up of 14 amino acids. Germline CDR1 is SGHRS and CDR2 is YFSETQ. CDR3 sequence reads: CASSLAVGWGEQYF. In DNA form, the CDR3 reads TGCGCCAGCAGCTTGGCCGTGGGGTGGGGCGAGCAGTACTTC.

The chain employs TRBV27 and TRBJ1-5, with D possibly TRBD1 on 6 matching bases. Trimming took off 1 base at V and 3 bases at J, with 10 bases between the two ends. Per the germline V gene, CDR1 is MNHEY and CDR2 is SMNVEV (reference sequence). The length of the CDR3 is 15 residues. The CDR3 loop is CASSLWGADNQPQHF. The DNA for the CDR3 is TGTGCCAGCAGTTTATGGGGGGCCGACAATCAGCCCCAGCATTTT.

For the CDR3, the DNA is TGTGCCAGCGTGGAGGGGGCGATGGATGAGCAGTTCTTC. It translates to CASVEGAMDEQFF. V gene TRBV2 combines with J gene TRBJ2-1, with TRBD1 as a possible D gene (7 bases). Germline V gene lookup returns CDR1 SNHLY and CDR2 FYNNEI. This CDR3 has 13 amino acids. Trimming took 8 bases from V and 8 from J, leaving 16 bases between them.

The chain recombines TRBV7-3 with TRBJ2-3, with 15 bases aligning to TRBD2. After removal of 3 bases from V and 5 bases from J, the junction contained 3 bases not matched to a gene. The CDR3 is 16 amino acids. Germline V gene data show CDR1 as SGHTA and CDR2 as FQGTGA. The CDR3 DNA is TGTGCCAGCAGCTTCGGACTAGCGGGAGGGGAAGATACGCAGTATTTT. It translates to CASSFGLAGGEDTQYF.

DNA for the CDR3: TGTGCCAGCAGCGTACTAGCGGGAGGCTTTTCCTACAATGAGCAGTTCTTC. This encodes CASSVLAGGFSYNEQFF. The rearrangement uses TRBV7-6 and TRBJ2-1; 12 bases align to TRBD2. After removal of 5 bases from V and 1 base from J, the junction contained 6 bases not matched to a gene. The CDR3 spans 17 residues. Germline values: CDR1 SGHVS, CDR2 FNYEAQ.

This clone was seen just once. This sequence joins TRBV5-4 and TRBJ2-7, with no clear D. CDR1 SGHNT and CDR2 YYREEE come from the germline V gene (reference sequence). V was pared by 0 bases and J by 4 bases, with 17 bases between. The CDR3 is made up of 16 amino acids. CDR3 sequence: CASSLGSEGVGYEQYF. The CDR3 DNA reads TGTGCCAGCAGCTTGGGCTCGGAAGGTGTAGGTTACGAGCAGTACTTC.

This sequence joins TRBV14 and TRBJ2-2; 10 nucleotides align to TRBD2. The CDR3 runs 19 residues. With V trimmed by 0 bases and J by 4 bases, 11 bases remained unmatched. CDR1 and CDR2 (germline): SGHDN, FVKESK. CDR3 loop: CASSQEFPSGRGGTGELFF. CDR3 in DNA: TGTGCCAGCAGCCAAGAATTCCCTAGCGGGAGAGGTGGCACCGGGGAGCTGTTTTTT.

The chain links TRBV6-1 to TRBJ1-5; D is unresolved. The CDR3 length is 15 residues. Germline CDR1 MNHNS, CDR2 SASEGT. Trimming shortened V by 3 bases and J by 4 bases, and 13 bases separated the two germline ends. CDR3 sequence: CASSDLRVGNQPQHF. CDR3 nucleotides: TGTGCCAGCAGTGACTTAAGGGTAGGTAATCAGCCCCAGCATTTT.

The V call is TRBV7-9, the J call TRBJ2-7, with 13 nucleotides matching TRBD2. The CDR3 has 19 residues. Germline assignment: CDR1 SEHNR and CDR2 FQNEAQ (reference sequence). After removal of 5 bases from V and 2 bases from J, the junction contained 15 bases not matched to a gene. CDR3 amino acids: CASSGTRTSGRPDPYEQYF. The DNA for the CDR3 is TGTGCCAGCAGCGGCACCAGGACTAGCGGGAGACCGGACCCCTACGAGCAGTACTTC.

V is TRBV4-3 and J is TRBJ2-3, with TRBD2 identical over 8 bases. Germline V gene sequence: CDR1 LGHNA, CDR2 YSLEER. The CDR3 runs 16 residues. V trimming: 0 bases; J trimming: 0 bases; junction bases outside the gene matches: 2. The CDR3 sequence: CASSQDPSGSTDTQYF. DNA of the CDR3: TGCGCCAGCAGCCAAGATCCTAGCGGGAGCACAGATACGCAGTATTTT.

This chain connects TRBV15 to TRBJ1-4; D is undetermined. This CDR3 region has 12 residues. Trimming took off 8 bases at V and 5 bases at J, with 9 bases between the two ends. Germline CDR1 is LNHNV and CDR2 is YYDKDF (reference sequence). The CDR3 loop reads CATVGRNEKLFF. DNA for the CDR3: TGTGCCACCGTGGGGAGGAATGAAAAACTGTTTTTT. Based on the CDR3 plus reference TRBV15 and TRBJ1-4, the full variable domain is DAMVIQNPRYQVTQFGKPVTLSCSQTLNHNVMYWYQQKSSQAPKLLFHYYDKDFNNEADTPDNFQSRRPNTSFCFLDIRSPGLGDTAMYLCATVGRNEKLFFGSGTQLSVL.

V is TRBV27 and J is TRBJ1-3; TRBD1 matches 7 bases. CDR1 is MNHEY and CDR2 is SMNVEV in the germline V gene (reference sequence). The CDR3 consists of 13 residues. The V segment lost 6 bases and the J segment 1 base; nucleotides outside the gene matches: 0. CDR3 in amino acids: CASRGQSGNTIYF. In DNA form, the CDR3 reads TGTGCCAGCAGGGGACAGTCTGGAAACACCATATATTTT.

The V and J genes are TRBV30 and TRBJ2-5; unclear D gene. In germline, CDR1 is GTSNPN, CDR2 SVGIG (reference sequence). Trimming took off 4 bases at V and 1 base at J, with 10 bases between the two ends. This CDR3 is built from 13 residues. CDR3: CAWNLGSQETQYF. CDR3 coding DNA: TGTGCCTGGAACCTTGGCAGCCAAGAGACCCAGTACTTC.

The rearrangement uses TRBV27 and TRBJ2-1; 11 bases map to TRBD1. The CDR3 totals 14 residues. The trim removed 6 bases at V and 4 bases at J, leaving 2 bases unmatched. CDR1 and CDR2 (germline): MNHEY, SMNVEV (reference sequence). CDR3 bases: TGTGCCAGCAGGGACAGGGGGCCATACAATGAGCAGTTCTTC. Translating gives CASRDRGPYNEQFF.

This chain connects TRBV7-3 to TRBJ2-5; D gene uncertain. The V end lost 2 bases, the J end lost 5 bases, and 9 bases lay between the germline ends. Germline values: CDR1 SGHTA, CDR2 FQGTGA. This CDR3 comprises 13 residues. Here the CDR3 DNA reads TGTGCCAGCAGCTTATTCTTAGGCGAGACCCAGTACTTC. Encoded protein: CASSLFLGETQYF. Combining the CDR3 with reference TRBV7-3 and TRBJ2-5 gives the whole variable domain GAGVSQTPSNKVTEKGKYVELRCDPISGHTALYWYRQSLGQGPEFLIYFQGTGAADDSGLPNDRFFAVRPEGSVSTLKIQRTERGDSAVYLCASSLFLGETQYFGPGTRLLVL.

The chain recombines TRBV9 with TRBJ2-2, with 9 positions matching TRBD1. Per the germline V gene, CDR1 is SGDLS and CDR2 is YYNGEE. V was clipped by 2 bases and J by 0 bases; unmatched bases: 5. The CDR3 is made up of 17 amino acids. CDR3 region: CASSVWRQGANTGELFF. For the CDR3, the DNA is TGTGCCAGCAGCGTCTGGAGACAGGGGGCGAACACCGGGGAGCTGTTTTTT.

This chain connects TRBV7-2 to TRBJ2-2, with TRBD2 matching over 9 bases. CDR1 and CDR2 (germline): SGHTA, FQGNSA. The CDR3 length is 16 residues. V lost 5 bases, J lost 5 bases, and 9 bases stayed unmatched. The CDR3 spells CASSHRSGRGTGELFF. CDR3 in DNA: TGTGCCAGCAGCCATCGTAGCGGGAGAGGAACCGGGGAGCTGTTTTTT.

The rearrangement joins TRBV7-2 to TRBJ2-5; the D is unclear. This CDR3 is built from 14 residues. Germline values: CDR1 SGHTA, CDR2 FQGNSA. Trimming stripped 1 base from V and 0 bases from J, with 6 bases between. CDR3 nucleotides: TGTGCCAGCAGCTTAGAGCAGTACCAAGAGACCCAGTACTTC. It specifies CASSLEQYQETQYF.

The V and J genes are TRBV10-1 and TRBJ1-1, with a tentative D call TRBD1 (5 bases). Germline assignment: CDR1 WNHNN and CDR2 SYGVQD (reference sequence). Trimming took 6 bases from V and 6 from J, leaving 14 bases between them. The CDR3 length is 13 residues. For the CDR3, the DNA is TGCGCCAGCAGGCCAGGAGGGGCCCCTGAAGCTTTCTTT. This codes for CASRPGGAPEAFF.